The T cell receptor (beta chain) under discussion was sequenced for a study of blood T cell repertoires in COVID-19. Looking at the study overall: T cells, B-cell-depleted T cells, or PBMCs supplied cDNA or gDNA.

V shed 0 bases and J 0 bases; nucleotides not matched to a gene: 14. The CDR3 is made up of 21 amino acids. Germline loops: CDR1 LGHDT, CDR2 YNNKEL (reference sequence). The protocol was immunoSEQ multiplex PCR, while the TCRdb copy is restricted to in-frame clones and leaves out a portion. The profile shows 200,000 to 300,000 clones, around 81% of them singletons. Seattle-derived patients entered the study during active infection and were followed longitudinally. What was sequenced was peripheral blood. The sequence derives from a woman aged 80 or over with COVID-19, enrolled during active disease. The chain employs TRBV3-1 (or the pseudogene TRBV3-2) and TRBJ2-2; 9 nucleotides match TRBD1. The CDR3 DNA reads TGTGCCAGCAGCCAAGACGGGGTCACACAACAGGGGGCGTCGAACACCGGGGAGCTGTTTTTT. Translated: CASSQDGVTQQGASNTGELFF.